This TCR beta chain derives from a study of T-cell memory formation after mild COVID-19. CDR1 SEHNR and CDR2 FQNEAQ come from the germline V gene (reference sequence). The CDR3 extends over 14 amino acids. Germline trimming cut 3 bases from V and 5 bases from J; bases unmatched to any gene: 4. There are a few counts of this clonotype. TCRdb reanalysed the 5' RACE reads using MiXCR and keeps one entry per CDR3 protein. The sample lists 250,000 to 300,000 distinct CDR3 sequences, roughly 15% occurring once. The sequence came from a man aged 18 to 35 who had mild COVID-19 (a few samples of this study predate the infection). Cell type and time point are not known. Sequenced material: PBMCs or a T cell subset sorted from them (not recorded which). The rearrangement joins TRBV7-9 to TRBJ2-5; TRBD2 aligns across 9 bases. The CDR3 DNA reads TGTGCCAGCAGCTTTCTTAGCGGGGGCGAGACCCAGTACTTC. This codes for CASSFLSGGETQYF.